This TCR beta chain was sequenced during a study of T-cell memory formation after mild COVID-19. Across the study: TCR clusters were mostly confined to one donor each.

The table lists this clonotype with a few counts. Using its own MiXCR run on the 5' RACE reads, TCRdb lists one record per CDR3 protein. Of roughly 300,000 distinct CDR3 sequences in the sample, 15% to 20% are singletons; the top ten hold less than 30%. CDR1 and CDR2 (germline): SQVTM, ANQGSEA. The V end lost 2 bases, the J end lost 5 bases, and 13 bases lay between the germline ends. The CDR3 is 14 residues long. The chain is built from TRBV29-1 and TRBJ2-4; a weak D match, TRBD2 (5 bases). This TCR derives from a man in his late teens or twenties who had mild COVID-19 (a few samples of this study predate the infection). Cell type and time point are not known. Specimen: PBMCs or a T cell subset sorted from them (not recorded which). This CDR3 is CSVEPQGLENIQYF. The DNA for the CDR3 is TGCAGCGTTGAACCCCAAGGACTCGAAAACATTCAGTACTTC. Full variable domain (remainder filled in from reference TRBV29-1 and TRBJ2-4): SAVISQKPSRDICQRGTSLTIQCQVDSQVTMMFWYRQQPGQSLTLIATANQGSEATYESGFVIDKFPISRPNLTFSTLTVSNMSPEDSSIYLCSVEPQGLENIQYFGAGTRLSVL.